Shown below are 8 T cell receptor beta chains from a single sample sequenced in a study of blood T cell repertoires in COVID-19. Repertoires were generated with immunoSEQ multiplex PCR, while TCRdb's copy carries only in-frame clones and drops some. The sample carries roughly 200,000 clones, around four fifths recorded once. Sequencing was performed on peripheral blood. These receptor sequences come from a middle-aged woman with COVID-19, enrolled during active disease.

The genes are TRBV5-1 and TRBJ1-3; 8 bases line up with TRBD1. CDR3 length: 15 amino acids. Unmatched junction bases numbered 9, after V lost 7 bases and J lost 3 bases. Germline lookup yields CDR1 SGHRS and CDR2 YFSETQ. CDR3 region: CASSLPQGVGNTIYF. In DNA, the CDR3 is TGCGCCAGCTCGCTCCCACAGGGGGTTGGAAACACCATATATTTT.

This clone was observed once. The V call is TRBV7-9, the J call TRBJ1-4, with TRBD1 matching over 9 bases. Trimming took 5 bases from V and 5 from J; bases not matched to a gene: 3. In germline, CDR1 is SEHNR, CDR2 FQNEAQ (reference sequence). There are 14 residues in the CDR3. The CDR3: CASSEGQGNEKLFF. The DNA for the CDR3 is TGTGCCAGCAGCGAGGGACAGGGAAATGAAAAACTGTTTTTT.

The CDR3 is CASRQGAGQPQHF. DNA for the CDR3: TGTGCCAGCAGACAGGGGGCTGGTCAGCCCCAGCATTTT. The chain carries TRBV7-9 and TRBJ1-5; 9 positions match TRBD1. CDR1 is SEHNR and CDR2 is FQNEAQ in the germline V gene (reference sequence). The CDR3 length is 13 residues. After removal of 6 bases from V and 6 bases from J, the junction contained 3 bases not matched to a gene.

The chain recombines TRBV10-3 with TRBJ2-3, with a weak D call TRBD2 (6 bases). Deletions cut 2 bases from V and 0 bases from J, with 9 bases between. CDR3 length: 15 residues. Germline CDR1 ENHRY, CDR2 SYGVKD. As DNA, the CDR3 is TGTGCCATCAGTGAGGGCGGGGCCAGCACAGATACGCAGTATTTT. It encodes CAISEGGASTDTQYF.

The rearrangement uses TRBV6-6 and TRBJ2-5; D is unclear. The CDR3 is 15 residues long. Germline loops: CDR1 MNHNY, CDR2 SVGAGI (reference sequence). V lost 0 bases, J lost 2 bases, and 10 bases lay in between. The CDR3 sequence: CASSYSRNSQETQYF. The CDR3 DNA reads TGTGCCAGCAGTTACTCGAGGAATTCACAAGAGACCCAGTACTTC.

In nucleotides, the CDR3 is TGTGCCATCTGGGGCCGAGACACTGGAGATACGCAGTATTTT. Translating gives CAIWGRDTGDTQYF. The V and J genes are TRBV10-3 and TRBJ2-3, with D maybe TRBD1 (5 bases). V gave up 8 bases and J gave up 5 bases, with 17 bases separating them. The germline gives CDR1 ENHRY, CDR2 SYGVKD. This CDR3 is built from 14 residues.

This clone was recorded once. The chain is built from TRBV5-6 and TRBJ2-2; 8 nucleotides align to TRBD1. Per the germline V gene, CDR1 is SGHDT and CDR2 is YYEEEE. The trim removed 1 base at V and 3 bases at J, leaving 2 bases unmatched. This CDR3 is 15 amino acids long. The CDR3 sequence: CASSLRQGYTGELFF. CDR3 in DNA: TGTGCCAGCAGCTTGCGACAGGGGTACACCGGGGAGCTGTTTTTT.

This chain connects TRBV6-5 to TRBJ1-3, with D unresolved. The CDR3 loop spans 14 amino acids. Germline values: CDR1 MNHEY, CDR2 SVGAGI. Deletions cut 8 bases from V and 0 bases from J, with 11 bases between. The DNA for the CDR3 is TGTGCCAGCGAGGGCTCCTTCTCTGGAAACACCATATATTTT. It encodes CASEGSFSGNTIYF.